The rows below give T cell receptor beta chains drawn from one sample of a study of T-cell memory formation after mild COVID-19. TCRdb independently ran MiXCR on the 5' RACE reads; one entry per CDR3 protein. The repertoire holds more than 250,000 distinct CDR3 sequences, with around 17% as singletons. The sequenced sample consisted of PBMCs or a T cell subset sorted from them (not recorded which). The receptors were gathered from a man between 18 and 35 years old who had mild COVID-19 (a few samples of this study predate the infection). Cell type and time point are not known. Both conserved end residues are part of each CDR3. A D gene is named only where the DNA matches it firmly. Only some rows state a clone size, as once, few, many or a class for expanded clones.

V	D	J	size	DNA	CDR3
TRBV14	TRBD2	TRBJ2-1	few	TGTGCCAGCAGCCAAGATCTCGTGAAGACTAGCCATCCAAATGAGCAGTTCTTC	CASSQDLVKTSHPNEQFF
TRBV12-3/TRBV12-4	TRBD1	TRBJ1-2	-	TGTGCCAGCAGTTTACGACAGGGATCCACCTTC	CASSLRQGSTF
TRBV6-5	TRBD2	TRBJ2-5	few	TGTGCCATACTAGCGGAGTACCAAGAGACCCAGTACTTC	CAILAEYQETQYF
TRBV5-1	-	TRBJ2-1	-	TGCGTTGACAGCTTACAGGGTATCGACAATGAGCAGTTCTTC	CVDSLQGIDNEQFF
TRBV29-1	-	TRBJ2-5	-	TGCAGCGTTGATCGGGAGACCCAGTACTTC	CSVDRETQYF
TRBV12-3/TRBV12-4	-	TRBJ2-3	-	TGTGCCAGCAGTGCGGTACACACAGATACGCAGTATTTT	CASSAVHTDTQYF
TRBV6-2/TRBV6-3	-	TRBJ2-2	-	TGTGCCAGCGTGGGCCTAGCGAGGACCGGGGAGCTGTTTTTT	CASVGLARTGELFF
TRBV29-1	-	TRBJ2-3	few	TGCAGCGTTACCCTGGGGGCCGACGCAGATACGCAGTATTTT	CSVTLGADADTQYF
TRBV7-2	-	TRBJ2-1	few	TGTGCCAGCAGAAGGAACCCCTTGTTCTACAATGAGCAGTTCTTC	CASRRNPLFYNEQFF
TRBV3-1	TRBD1	TRBJ2-7	-	TGTGCCAGCAGCCAAGGCCCCACAGGGGGCTACGAGCAGTACTTC	CASSQGPTGGYEQYF
TRBV12-3/TRBV12-4	TRBD2	TRBJ2-3	few	TGTGCCAGCAGGAAGACTAGCGGGCGCCTCGATACGCAGTATTTT	CASRKTSGRLDTQYF